The entry below describes one T cell receptor beta chain. What it binds is unknown. Here immunoSEQ multiplex PCR was the method, and the copy in TCRdb shows in-frame clones only, minus some. The repertoire consists of roughly 150,000 clones, with 80% to 85% occurring once and the leading ten covering 10%. The data belong to a study of cytomegalovirus exposure and HLA in healthy donors. Germline loops: CDR1 SGHVS, CDR2 FQNEAQ. Trimming at V came to 1 base and at J to 2 bases, leaving 7 bases not matched to a gene. The CDR3 is 17 amino acids. Study-wide results and limits: One later analysis, an examination of the approximately 130 validation repertoires, found that first-cohort TCR clusters tended to co-occur in them. While the bulk of TCR sequences proved rare, some public TCRs turned up in many donors.

The sample was PBMCs. This receptor was identified in a man aged 25-45 years in good health and CMV-seropositive. The V gene is TRBV7-8, the J gene TRBJ2-2, with TRBD1 matching over 7 bases. The CDR3 loop is CASSLGRDRSNTGELFF. The CDR3 DNA sequence: TGTGCCAGCAGCTTAGGCCGGGACAGATCCAACACCGGGGAGCTGTTTTTT.